This is a list of T cell receptor beta chains from one sample in a study of cytomegalovirus exposure and HLA in healthy donors. The assay was immunoSEQ multiplex PCR, and TCRdb's table has in-frame clones only and misses some. The sample yields more than 95,000 clones, approximately 80% seen once. The specimen sequenced was PBMCs. Receptor source: a woman in her forties in good health and CMV-seronegative. Each CDR3 is given with its conserved first and last residue. Fields, in order: V gene, CDR3 length, clone size, J gene, D gene, CDR3 DNA, CDR3 protein. The D gene is left open where the match is weak. Rows may omit the clone size; those that give it use once, few, many or a size class.

V: TRBV9; length: 14; size: -; J: TRBJ1-2; D: -; DNA: TGTGCCAGCAGCGTAGATCCGGGGGACTATGGCTACACCTTC; CDR3: CASSVDPGDYGYTF
V: TRBV19; length: 14; size: -; J: TRBJ2-7; D: TRBD2; DNA: TGTGCCAGTAGCGGACTAGCGGGAACCTACGAGCAGTACTTC; CDR3: CASSGLAGTYEQYF
V: TRBV7-7; length: 16; size: few; J: TRBJ2-7; D: TRBD1; DNA: TGTGCTAGCAGCCCTGACTCCGGGACAGGGGTGTACGAGCAGTACTTC; CDR3: CASSPDSGTGVYEQYF
V: TRBV5-5; length: 16; size: -; J: TRBJ2-7; D: -; DNA: TGTGCCAGCAGCTTGAGGATCACTAGCCCTACCTACGAGCAGTACTTC; CDR3: CASSLRITSPTYEQYF
V: TRBV18; length: 13; size: -; J: TRBJ1-5; D: TRBD1; DNA: TGTGCCAGCTCACTCGACAGGGGGCAGCCCCAGCATTTT; CDR3: CASSLDRGQPQHF
V: TRBV28; length: 14; size: -; J: TRBJ1-1; D: -; DNA: TGTGCCAGCAGTTTATCCAGGGCGAACACTGAAGCTTTCTTT; CDR3: CASSLSRANTEAFF
V: TRBV28; length: 14; size: -; J: TRBJ1-1; D: -; DNA: TGTGCCAGCATCCTCGACTCCCCAGGAGGTGAAGCTTTCTTT; CDR3: CASILDSPGGEAFF
V: TRBV19; length: 12; size: -; J: TRBJ2-2; D: -; DNA: TGTGCCAGTCTGGGAGCCCCGGGGGAGCTGTTTTTT; CDR3: CASLGAPGELFF
V: TRBV27; length: 11; size: -; J: TRBJ2-3; D: -; DNA: TGTGCCAGCAGGACCAGGGGTACGCAGTATTTT; CDR3: CASRTRGTQYF
V: TRBV19; length: 15; size: -; J: TRBJ2-1; D: TRBD2; DNA: TGTGCCAGTTGTACTAGCGGGAGGGCATACAATGAGCAGTTCTTC; CDR3: CASCTSGRAYNEQFF
V: TRBV11-3; length: 13; size: -; J: TRBJ2-1; D: -; DNA: TGTGCCAGCAGCTTAGTCCGGGGTAATGAGCAGTTCTTC; CDR3: CASSLVRGNEQFF
V: TRBV9; length: 14; size: -; J: TRBJ2-3; D: -; DNA: TGTGCCAGCAGCGGGACAGTCAGCACAGATACGCAGTATTTT; CDR3: CASSGTVSTDTQYF
V: TRBV10-3; length: 13; size: -; J: TRBJ2-5; D: TRBD1; DNA: TGTGCCATCAGGGGACAGGACCAAGAGACCCAGTACTTC; CDR3: CAIRGQDQETQYF
V: TRBV9; length: 14; size: -; J: TRBJ2-3; D: TRBD2; DNA: TGTGCCAGCAGCGGCGGGAGGGCCGGGGATACGCAGTATTTT; CDR3: CASSGGRAGDTQYF
V: TRBV13; length: 14; size: -; J: TRBJ2-7; D: -; DNA: TGTGCCAGCAGCCTGGGGCAGGGGATGGGCGAGCAGTACTTC; CDR3: CASSLGQGMGEQYF
V: TRBV5-1; length: 16; size: -; J: TRBJ1-4; D: TRBD1; DNA: TGCGCCAGCAGATGGGGGACAGGGACAACTAATGAAAAACTGTTTTTT; CDR3: CASRWGTGTTNEKLFF
V: TRBV4-3; length: 15; size: few; J: TRBJ1-5; D: -; DNA: TGCGCCAGCAGCCAAGAGAGCAGGGGCAATCAGCCCCAGCATTTT; CDR3: CASSQESRGNQPQHF
V: TRBV29-1; length: 14; size: -; J: TRBJ2-5; D: TRBD1; DNA: TGCAGCGTGAGGTCCGGACAGGGGAGAGAGACCCAGTACTTC; CDR3: CSVRSGQGRETQYF
V: TRBV6-5; length: 15; size: -; J: TRBJ2-7; D: TRBD1; DNA: TGTGCCAGCAGCCCCGGGGGACAGGGCTTGTACGAGCAGTACTTC; CDR3: CASSPGGQGLYEQYF
V: TRBV28; length: 11; size: -; J: TRBJ2-7; D: -; DNA: TGTGCCAGCAGTGTTCAACAGGCGTTGTACTTC; CDR3: CASSVQQALYF
V: TRBV5-6; length: 14; size: -; J: TRBJ2-2; D: -; DNA: TGTGCCAGCAGCTTGGGCCTAGCAAGAGGGGAGCTGTTTTTT; CDR3: CASSLGLARGELFF
V: TRBV28; length: 19; size: -; J: TRBJ2-7; D: TRBD1; DNA: TGTGCCAGCAGCAATCCTCCCGGGACAGGGGGCGCCGAGGAGGGCGAGCAGTACTTC; CDR3: CASSNPPGTGGAEEGEQYF
V: TRBV7-2; length: 15; size: few; J: TRBJ2-7; D: -; DNA: TGTGCCAGCAGCTTAGATTGGTCTACAACTAGGAGGCAGTACTTC; CDR3: CASSLDWSTTRRQYF
V: TRBV19; length: 15; size: -; J: TRBJ2-1; D: TRBD1; DNA: TGTGCCAGTAGTGCTGGGACAGGGGTTCTCAATGAGCAGTTCTTC; CDR3: CASSAGTGVLNEQFF
V: TRBV4-1; length: 14; size: -; J: TRBJ2-1; D: -; DNA: TGCGCCAGCAGCCAAGATCTATACCCCGAAGAGCAGTTCTTC; CDR3: CASSQDLYPEEQFF
V: TRBV28; length: 12; size: -; J: TRBJ2-3; D: -; DNA: TGTGCCAGCAGCCTGAGCACAGATACGCAGTATTTT; CDR3: CASSLSTDTQYF
V: TRBV18; length: 15; size: -; J: TRBJ1-5; D: TRBD1; DNA: TGTGCCAGCTCACCGGGACAGGGAAGCAATCAGCCCCAGCATTTT; CDR3: CASSPGQGSNQPQHF
V: TRBV11-2; length: 14; size: -; J: TRBJ1-5; D: -; DNA: TGTGCCAGCAGCTTAGAGGCGGGCGGTCAGCCCCAGCATTTT; CDR3: CASSLEAGGQPQHF
V: TRBV7-9; length: 14; size: -; J: TRBJ2-3; D: -; DNA: TGTGCCAGCAGTCAAAAGTGGCCCACAGATACGCAGTATTTT; CDR3: CASSQKWPTDTQYF
V: TRBV9; length: 17; size: -; J: TRBJ2-3; D: -; DNA: TGTGCCAGCAGCGTAGGGGTGGGGCGGGAATACACAGATACGCAGTATTTT; CDR3: CASSVGVGREYTDTQYF
V: TRBV27; length: 15; size: -; J: TRBJ2-3; D: -; DNA: TGTGCCAGCAGTCTGTCGGGGGAAAGCACAGATACGCAGTATTTT; CDR3: CASSLSGESTDTQYF
V: TRBV9; length: 15; size: -; J: TRBJ1-1; D: -; DNA: TGTGCCAGCAGCACCAGTACAGGCGTGAACACTGAAGCTTTCTTT; CDR3: CASSTSTGVNTEAFF
V: TRBV4-3; length: 20; size: -; J: TRBJ2-4; D: TRBD2; DNA: TGCGCCAGCAGCCAAGAACCTCCCCGAGGTAGAGGGACTAGCGGAAACATTCAGTACTTC; CDR3: CASSQEPPRGRGTSGNIQYF
V: TRBV14; length: 15; size: -; J: TRBJ1-2; D: TRBD1; DNA: TGTGCCAGCAGCCCCCGACAGGGCCCCTTCTATGGCTACACCTTC; CDR3: CASSPRQGPFYGYTF
V: TRBV5-6; length: 14; size: -; J: TRBJ2-1; D: TRBD2; DNA: TGTGCCAGCAGCTTACTAGCGGGCCGTCTCGGGCAGTTCTTC; CDR3: CASSLLAGRLGQFF
V: TRBV5-1; length: 16; size: -; J: TRBJ2-7; D: TRBD1; DNA: TGCGCCAGCAGCAGGAGACAGGGAAATAGACTGTACGAGCAGTACTTC; CDR3: CASSRRQGNRLYEQYF
V: TRBV7-9; length: 16; size: -; J: TRBJ2-1; D: TRBD2; DNA: TGTGCCAGCAGCCTCCAAGGGGGACTAGCGTCCAATGAGCAGTTCTTC; CDR3: CASSLQGGLASNEQFF
V: TRBV7-9; length: 15; size: -; J: TRBJ2-5; D: TRBD2; DNA: TGTGCCAGCAGTGGGCTAGCGGGAGGGGCAGAGACCCAGTACTTC; CDR3: CASSGLAGGAETQYF
V: TRBV2; length: 12; size: -; J: TRBJ2-3; D: -; DNA: TGTGCCAGCGGCGGGGACACAGATACGCAGTATTTT; CDR3: CASGGDTDTQYF
V: TRBV30; length: 14; size: few; J: TRBJ1-4; D: -; DNA: TGTGCCTGGAGATCGACTGCAACTAATGAAAAACTGTTTTTT; CDR3: CAWRSTATNEKLFF
V: TRBV6-5; length: 16; size: few; J: TRBJ2-3; D: TRBD1; DNA: TGTGCCAGCAGTTGGGGACAGGGCCAGAGCACAGATACGCAGTATTTT; CDR3: CASSWGQGQSTDTQYF
V: TRBV18; length: 15; size: -; J: TRBJ2-7; D: TRBD2; DNA: TGTGCCAGCTCGCAACTAGCGGATCCCTCCTACGAGCAGTACTTC; CDR3: CASSQLADPSYEQYF
V: TRBV4-2; length: 16; size: -; J: TRBJ2-3; D: TRBD2; DNA: TGTGCCAGCAGCCAAGATCGTCTGGGAGGGACAGATACGCAGTATTTT; CDR3: CASSQDRLGGTDTQYF
V: TRBV18; length: 15; size: -; J: TRBJ1-5; D: -; DNA: TGTGCCAGCTCTCCAGGAGGGGCGAGCAATCAGCCCCAGCATTTT; CDR3: CASSPGGASNQPQHF
V: TRBV19; length: 14; size: -; J: TRBJ1-5; D: -; DNA: TGTGCCAGTAGTATTCGGAGGGCCCAGCAGCCCCAGCATTTT; CDR3: CASSIRRAQQPQHF
V: TRBV4-3; length: 21; size: -; J: TRBJ2-1; D: TRBD2; DNA: TGCGCCAGCAGCCAAGAAAACGTGGTAGAGTTGCTAGCGGGAGGGCCAGGTGAGCAGTTCTTC; CDR3: CASSQENVVELLAGGPGEQFF
V: TRBV28; length: 14; size: -; J: TRBJ1-4; D: -; DNA: TGTGCCAGCAGTTTATCCCCCAATGATGAAAAACTGTTTTTT; CDR3: CASSLSPNDEKLFF
V: TRBV23-1; length: 15; size: once; J: TRBJ2-1; D: TRBD2; DNA: TGCGCCAGCAGTCGTCGCGGGAGGGCCAAGAATGAGCAGTTCTTC; CDR3: CASSRRGRAKNEQFF